The clone carrying this TCR beta chain was picked up one time. The entry originates in a study of blood T cell repertoires in COVID-19. Turning to the study itself: Italy, Spain and the United States were the sources of the convalescent and acute COVID-19 samples. Sources were T cells, B-cell-depleted T cells, or PBMCs; the material itself was cDNA or gDNA.

The data were produced by immunoSEQ multiplex PCR, yet TCRdb's version contains in-frame clones alone and is incomplete. The table has about 170,000 clones, about four fifths seen once. What was sequenced was peripheral blood. The origin of this receptor is a human donor with acute or convalescent COVID-19. The donor label of this sample is uncertain.

The CDR3 region has the DNA TGTGCCATCAGCGACCGCGACACAATTACCTACGAGCAGTACTTC. Protein product: CAISDRDTITYEQYF. The J gene is TRBJ2-7, the V gene TRBV10-3; D gene ambiguous. V lost 6 bases and J lost 2, with 17 bases in between. The CDR3 runs 15 residues. Germline CDR1 ENHRY, CDR2 SYGVKD.